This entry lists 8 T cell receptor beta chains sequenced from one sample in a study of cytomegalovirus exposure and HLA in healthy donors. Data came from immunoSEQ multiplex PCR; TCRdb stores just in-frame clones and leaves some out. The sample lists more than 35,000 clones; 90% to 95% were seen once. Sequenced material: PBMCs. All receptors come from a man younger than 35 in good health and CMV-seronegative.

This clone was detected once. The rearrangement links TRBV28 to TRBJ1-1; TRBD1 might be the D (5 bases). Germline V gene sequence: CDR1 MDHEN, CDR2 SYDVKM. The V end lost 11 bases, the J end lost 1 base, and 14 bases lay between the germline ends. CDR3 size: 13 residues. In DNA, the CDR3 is TGTGCCGCGAATGGGGCCCAGAACACTGAAGCTTTCTTT. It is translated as CAANGAQNTEAFF.

The CDR3: CASSHTSGANNEQFF. The CDR3 DNA reads as TGTGCCAGCAGCCATACTAGCGGAGCCAACAATGAGCAGTTCTTC. The V gene is TRBV7-2, the J gene TRBJ2-1; TRBD2 aligns across 8 bases. With 5 bases clipped from V and 5 bases from J, the junction kept 8 bases outside the gene matches. The germline V gene has CDR1 SGHTA and CDR2 FQGNSA. This CDR3 comprises 15 residues.

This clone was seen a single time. Here the CDR3 reads CASNLGSENEQFF. CDR3 nucleotides: TGCGCCAGCAACCTAGGCAGCGAGAATGAGCAGTTCTTC. This chain connects TRBV5-1 to TRBJ2-1, with unresolved D. Trimming took off 6 bases at V and 7 bases at J, with 14 bases between the two ends. Germline-derived CDR1 and CDR2 are SGHRS and YFSETQ. The CDR3 totals 13 residues.

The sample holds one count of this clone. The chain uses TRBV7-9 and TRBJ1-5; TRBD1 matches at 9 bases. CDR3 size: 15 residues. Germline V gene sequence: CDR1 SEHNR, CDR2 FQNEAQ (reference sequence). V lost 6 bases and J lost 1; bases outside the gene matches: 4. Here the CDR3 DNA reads TGTGCCAGCAGTAAACAGGGGGCAAGCAATCAGCCCCAGCATTTT. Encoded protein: CASSKQGASNQPQHF.

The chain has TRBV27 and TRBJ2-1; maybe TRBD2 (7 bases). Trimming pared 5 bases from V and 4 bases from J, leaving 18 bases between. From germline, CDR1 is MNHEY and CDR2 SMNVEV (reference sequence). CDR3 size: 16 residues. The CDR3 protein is CASSQVGGAGYNEQFF. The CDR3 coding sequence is TGTGCCAGCAGTCAGGTGGGGGGGGCTGGATACAATGAGCAGTTCTTC.

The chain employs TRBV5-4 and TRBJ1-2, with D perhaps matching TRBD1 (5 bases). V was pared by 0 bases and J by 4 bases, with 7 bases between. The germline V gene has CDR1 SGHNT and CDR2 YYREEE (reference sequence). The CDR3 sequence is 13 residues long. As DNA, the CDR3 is TGTGCCAGCAGCTTGGATGGGGCCTATGGCTACACCTTC. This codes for CASSLDGAYGYTF.

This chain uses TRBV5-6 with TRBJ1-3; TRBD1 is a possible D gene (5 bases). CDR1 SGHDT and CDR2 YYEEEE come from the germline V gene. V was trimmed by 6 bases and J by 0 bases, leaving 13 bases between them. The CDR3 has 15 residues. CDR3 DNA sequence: TGTGCCAGCACCCCAAGGGGCCACTCTGGAAACACCATATATTTT. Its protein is CASTPRGHSGNTIYF.

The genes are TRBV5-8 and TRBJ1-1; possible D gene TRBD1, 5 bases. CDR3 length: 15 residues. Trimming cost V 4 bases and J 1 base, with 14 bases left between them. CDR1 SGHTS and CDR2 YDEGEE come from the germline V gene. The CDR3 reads CASSLGGVPNTEAFF. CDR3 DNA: TGTGCCAGCAGCCTGGGGGGGGTGCCGAACACTGAAGCTTTCTTT.